This is a list of T cell receptor beta chains from one sample in a study of cytomegalovirus exposure and HLA in healthy donors. Here immunoSEQ multiplex PCR was the method, and the copy in TCRdb shows in-frame clones only, minus some. The sample has about 140,000 clones, about 90% seen once; the top ten hold approximately 3%. The source material was PBMCs. These receptors were collected from a man between 18 and 29 years old in good health and CMV-seronegative. Each CDR3 is given with its conserved first and last residue. Each record gives: J gene, D gene, V gene, clone size, CDR3 protein, CDR3 DNA. The D gene is left open where the match is weak. The listing skips clone size in some rows; elsewhere it reads once, few, many or a size class.

j_gene: TRBJ2-5
d_gene: -
v_gene: TRBV9
abundance: once
CDR3aa: CASSVATSFQETQYF
CDR3nt: TGTGCCAGCAGCGTAGCTACGTCCTTCCAAGAGACCCAGTACTTC

j_gene: TRBJ2-3
d_gene: TRBD2
v_gene: TRBV30
abundance: -
CDR3aa: CAWSVAGAPDTQYF
CDR3nt: TGTGCCTGGAGTGTGGCGGGAGCGCCGGATACGCAGTATTTT

j_gene: TRBJ1-1
d_gene: -
v_gene: TRBV4-1
abundance: -
CDR3aa: CASSQRIAVEAFF
CDR3nt: TGCGCCAGCAGCCAAAGGATCGCGGTTGAAGCTTTCTTT

j_gene: TRBJ2-1
d_gene: TRBD2
v_gene: TRBV6-1
abundance: -
CDR3aa: CASSLGGGAAEQFF
CDR3nt: TGTGCCAGCTCCCTAGGCGGGGGGGCAGCTGAGCAGTTCTTC

j_gene: TRBJ2-7
d_gene: TRBD1
v_gene: TRBV18
abundance: -
CDR3aa: CASSPTYRDSYEQYF
CDR3nt: TGTGCCAGCTCACCCACATATCGGGACAGCTACGAGCAGTACTTC

j_gene: TRBJ1-2
d_gene: -
v_gene: TRBV18
abundance: -
CDR3aa: CASSPNPDSDFYGYTF
CDR3nt: TGTGCCAGCTCACCGAATCCGGACAGCGACTTCTATGGCTACACCTTC

j_gene: TRBJ2-7
d_gene: TRBD1
v_gene: TRBV2
abundance: -
CDR3aa: CASSDGQVPYEQYF
CDR3nt: TGTGCCAGCAGTGATGGACAGGTCCCCTACGAGCAGTACTTC

j_gene: TRBJ2-7
d_gene: TRBD2
v_gene: TRBV4-1
abundance: -
CDR3aa: CASSQWASGGGEQYF
CDR3nt: TGCGCCAGCAGCCAGTGGGCTAGCGGTGGAGGGGAGCAGTACTTC

j_gene: TRBJ2-5
d_gene: TRBD2
v_gene: TRBV12-5
abundance: -
CDR3aa: CASGWGEAGGKGKTQYF
CDR3nt: TGTGCTAGTGGTTGGGGCGAAGCGGGAGGGAAGGGAAAGACCCAGTACTTC

j_gene: TRBJ2-7
d_gene: -
v_gene: TRBV9
abundance: -
CDR3aa: CASSVGGLGTYEQYF
CDR3nt: TGTGCCAGCAGCGTAGGTGGACTTGGCACCTACGAGCAGTACTTC

j_gene: TRBJ2-6
d_gene: -
v_gene: TRBV15
abundance: -
CDR3aa: CAARGTGANVLTF
CDR3nt: TGTGCCGCACGGGGGACCGGGGCCAACGTCCTGACTTTC

j_gene: TRBJ2-7
d_gene: -
v_gene: TRBV10-3
abundance: once
CDR3aa: CAISDVGDLSYEQYF
CDR3nt: TGTGCCATCAGTGATGTTGGGGACTTATCCTACGAGCAGTACTTC

j_gene: TRBJ1-2
d_gene: -
v_gene: TRBV27
abundance: -
CDR3aa: CASSSPRSNYGYTF
CDR3nt: TGTGCCAGCAGTTCCCCGAGATCTAACTATGGCTACACCTTC

j_gene: TRBJ2-6
d_gene: TRBD1
v_gene: TRBV2
abundance: -
CDR3aa: CASSELGQGSSGANVLTF
CDR3nt: TGTGCCAGCAGTGAGTTGGGACAGGGGTCGTCTGGGGCCAACGTCCTGACTTTC

j_gene: TRBJ2-2
d_gene: TRBD1
v_gene: TRBV5-4
abundance: -
CDR3aa: CASSLKGQINTGELFF
CDR3nt: TGTGCCAGCAGCTTGAAGGGACAGATCAACACCGGGGAGCTGTTTTTT

j_gene: TRBJ1-1
d_gene: -
v_gene: TRBV9
abundance: -
CDR3aa: CASSSTLDTEAFF
CDR3nt: TGTGCCAGCAGCTCGACCCTAGACACTGAAGCTTTCTTT

j_gene: TRBJ1-2
d_gene: -
v_gene: TRBV28
abundance: -
CDR3aa: CASSLPAGGDYGYTF
CDR3nt: TGTGCCAGCAGTTTACCTGCCGGGGGAGACTATGGCTACACCTTC

j_gene: TRBJ1-3
d_gene: -
v_gene: TRBV4-3
abundance: -
CDR3aa: CASSQVGSSGNTIYF
CDR3nt: TGCGCCAGCAGCCAAGTAGGGAGCTCTGGAAACACCATATATTTT

j_gene: TRBJ1-1
d_gene: -
v_gene: TRBV6-1
abundance: -
CDR3aa: CASSEARKGWIREAFF
CDR3nt: TGTGCCAGCAGTGAAGCGAGGAAGGGGTGGATCCGGGAAGCTTTCTTT

j_gene: TRBJ2-7
d_gene: -
v_gene: TRBV18
abundance: once
CDR3aa: CASSPVGQLNYEQYF
CDR3nt: TGTGCCAGCTCGCCGGTGGGGCAGCTCAACTACGAGCAGTACTTC

j_gene: TRBJ2-2
d_gene: -
v_gene: TRBV27
abundance: once
CDR3aa: CASSRGTFDTGELFF
CDR3nt: TGTGCCAGCAGCCGGGGGACTTTTGACACCGGGGAGCTGTTTTTT

j_gene: TRBJ1-2
d_gene: -
v_gene: TRBV15
abundance: -
CDR3aa: CATSKGGLTYGYTF
CDR3nt: TGTGCCACCAGCAAAGGGGGACTAACCTATGGCTACACCTTC

j_gene: TRBJ2-7
d_gene: TRBD2
v_gene: TRBV6-5
abundance: -
CDR3aa: CASTTSGGTYEQYF
CDR3nt: TGTGCCAGTACAACTAGCGGGGGAACCTACGAGCAGTACTTC

j_gene: TRBJ2-7
d_gene: -
v_gene: TRBV7-9
abundance: -
CDR3aa: CASSQQQQSNEQYF
CDR3nt: TGTGCCAGCAGCCAACAGCAACAGTCCAACGAGCAGTACTTC

j_gene: TRBJ2-3
d_gene: TRBD2
v_gene: TRBV4-1
abundance: -
CDR3aa: CASSQVWRGGRDTQYF
CDR3nt: TGCGCCAGCAGCCAAGTCTGGCGGGGGGGCAGGGATACGCAGTATTTT

j_gene: TRBJ2-2
d_gene: -
v_gene: TRBV5-1
abundance: -
CDR3aa: CASMATNTGELFF
CDR3nt: TGCGCCAGCATGGCCACGAACACCGGGGAGCTGTTTTTT

j_gene: TRBJ2-1
d_gene: TRBD2
v_gene: TRBV9
abundance: -
CDR3aa: CASSVRGLAGGPHNEQFF
CDR3nt: TGTGCCAGCAGCGTACGGGGACTAGCGGGAGGGCCCCACAATGAGCAGTTCTTC

j_gene: TRBJ2-3
d_gene: TRBD2
v_gene: TRBV5-6
abundance: -
CDR3aa: CASRLSGGGDTQYF
CDR3nt: TGTGCCAGCAGGCTGTCGGGGGGTGGAGATACGCAGTATTTT

j_gene: TRBJ2-5
d_gene: -
v_gene: TRBV28
abundance: few
CDR3aa: CASSPDSQETQYF
CDR3nt: TGTGCCAGCAGCCCGGACAGCCAAGAGACCCAGTACTTC

j_gene: TRBJ1-5
d_gene: TRBD1
v_gene: TRBV19
abundance: -
CDR3aa: CASSIGTGGNQPQHF
CDR3nt: TGTGCCAGTAGTATAGGGACAGGGGGCAATCAGCCCCAGCATTTT

j_gene: TRBJ2-1
d_gene: -
v_gene: TRBV6-5
abundance: -
CDR3aa: CASRPGADNEQFF
CDR3nt: TGTGCCAGCAGGCCTGGAGCCGACAATGAGCAGTTCTTC

j_gene: TRBJ2-1
d_gene: -
v_gene: TRBV6-5
abundance: -
CDR3aa: CASSLQNEQFF
CDR3nt: TGTGCCAGCAGTTTACAGAATGAGCAGTTCTTC

j_gene: TRBJ2-4
d_gene: -
v_gene: TRBV7-9
abundance: -
CDR3aa: CASSLERVGAKNIQYF
CDR3nt: TGTGCCAGCAGCTTAGAGCGCGTCGGGGCCAAAAACATTCAGTACTTC

j_gene: TRBJ2-7
d_gene: TRBD2
v_gene: TRBV7-6
abundance: few
CDR3aa: CASSLPYSGGSYEQYF
CDR3nt: TGTGCCAGCAGCTTACCATATAGCGGGGGCTCCTACGAGCAGTACTTC

j_gene: TRBJ1-1
d_gene: TRBD1
v_gene: TRBV6-1
abundance: -
CDR3aa: CASSVSWTGTGNAFF
CDR3nt: TGTGCCAGCAGTGTAAGCTGGACAGGGACGGGGAACGCTTTCTTT

j_gene: TRBJ2-2
d_gene: -
v_gene: TRBV5-4
abundance: -
CDR3aa: CASSLSLNTGELFF
CDR3nt: TGTGCCAGCAGCTTATCCCTGAACACCGGGGAGCTGTTTTTT

j_gene: TRBJ1-6
d_gene: -
v_gene: TRBV5-1
abundance: -
CDR3aa: CASSPREVLYNSPLHF
CDR3nt: TGCGCCAGCAGCCCGCGGGAAGTCCTCTATAATTCACCCCTCCACTTT

j_gene: TRBJ2-3
d_gene: TRBD2
v_gene: TRBV25-1
abundance: once
CDR3aa: CASSERGGEQYF
CDR3nt: TGTGCCAGCAGTGAACGGGGGGGTGAGCAGTATTTT

j_gene: TRBJ2-3
d_gene: -
v_gene: TRBV4-2
abundance: -
CDR3aa: CASSQPTGGGPRTDTQYF
CDR3nt: TGTGCCAGCAGCCAACCAACAGGGGGGGGGCCTAGAACAGATACGCAGTATTTT

j_gene: TRBJ1-4
d_gene: TRBD1
v_gene: TRBV5-1
abundance: -
CDR3aa: CASSLGQGREKLFF
CDR3nt: TGCGCCAGCAGCCTAGGACAGGGAAGAGAAAAACTGTTTTTT

j_gene: TRBJ1-2
d_gene: -
v_gene: TRBV7-9
abundance: few
CDR3aa: CASSLGGPLTREGYTF
CDR3nt: TGTGCCAGCAGCTTAGGTGGGCCCCTTACCCGCGAGGGCTACACCTTC

j_gene: TRBJ2-7
d_gene: -
v_gene: TRBV19
abundance: -
CDR3aa: CASSAGQTYEQYF
CDR3nt: TGTGCCAGTAGTGCGGGACAGACCTACGAGCAGTACTTC

j_gene: TRBJ2-1
d_gene: TRBD1
v_gene: TRBV13
abundance: -
CDR3aa: CASSLEDRAHEQFF
CDR3nt: TGTGCCAGCAGCCTAGAAGACAGGGCACATGAGCAGTTCTTC

j_gene: TRBJ2-1
d_gene: TRBD2
v_gene: TRBV4-3
abundance: -
CDR3aa: CASSQEAGYNEQFF
CDR3nt: TGCGCCAGCAGCCAAGAAGCGGGGTACAATGAGCAGTTCTTC

j_gene: TRBJ1-1
d_gene: -
v_gene: TRBV10-3
abundance: -
CDR3aa: CAISESAGGEAFF
CDR3nt: TGTGCCATCAGTGAGTCGGCAGGCGGGGAAGCTTTCTTT

j_gene: TRBJ2-7
d_gene: TRBD2
v_gene: TRBV28
abundance: -
CDR3aa: CASSRWTSGPYEQYF
CDR3nt: TGTGCCAGCAGTCGCTGGACTAGCGGCCCCTACGAGCAGTACTTC

j_gene: TRBJ1-2
d_gene: TRBD1
v_gene: TRBV29-1
abundance: -
CDR3aa: CSADLGQGDGYTF
CDR3nt: TGCAGCGCTGACCTCGGACAGGGCGATGGCTACACCTTC

j_gene: TRBJ2-3
d_gene: -
v_gene: TRBV5-1
abundance: -
CDR3aa: CASSVWGRDTQYF
CDR3nt: TGCGCCAGCAGCGTCTGGGGGCGGGATACGCAGTATTTT

j_gene: TRBJ2-7
d_gene: TRBD2
v_gene: TRBV11-2
abundance: few
CDR3aa: CASSLPSGEQYF
CDR3nt: TGTGCCAGCAGTCTCCCTAGCGGGGAGCAGTACTTC

j_gene: TRBJ2-1
d_gene: -
v_gene: TRBV6-1
abundance: -
CDR3aa: CASSEGLTRYNEQFF
CDR3nt: TGTGCCAGCAGTGAAGGATTGACACGGTACAATGAGCAGTTCTTC

j_gene: TRBJ2-2
d_gene: -
v_gene: TRBV7-9
abundance: -
CDR3aa: CASSLVMRPGALGTGELFF
CDR3nt: TGTGCCAGCAGCTTAGTGATGAGGCCAGGGGCCCTTGGGACCGGGGAGCTGTTTTTT

j_gene: TRBJ1-1
d_gene: -
v_gene: TRBV7-9
abundance: -
CDR3aa: CASSPLGRLVNTEAFF
CDR3nt: TGTGCCAGCAGCCCCTTGGGCCGCCTGGTAAACACTGAAGCTTTCTTT

j_gene: TRBJ2-1
d_gene: TRBD1
v_gene: TRBV7-8
abundance: -
CDR3aa: CASSPGTGWDNEQFF
CDR3nt: TGTGCCAGCAGCCCCGGGACAGGGTGGGACAATGAGCAGTTCTTC

j_gene: TRBJ1-2
d_gene: -
v_gene: TRBV2
abundance: -
CDR3aa: CASSETGRGELYGYTF
CDR3nt: TGTGCCAGCAGTGAAACCGGTCGCGGGGAACTCTATGGCTACACCTTC

j_gene: TRBJ1-6
d_gene: TRBD1
v_gene: TRBV4-2
abundance: -
CDR3aa: CASSPQGQNYNSPLHF
CDR3nt: TGTGCCAGCAGCCCTCAGGGACAGAACTATAATTCACCCCTCCACTTT

j_gene: TRBJ1-4
d_gene: -
v_gene: TRBV4-3
abundance: -
CDR3aa: CASSQAGAHNEKLFF
CDR3nt: TGCGCCAGCAGCCAAGCAGGGGCCCATAATGAAAAACTGTTTTTT

j_gene: TRBJ1-4
d_gene: TRBD1
v_gene: TRBV19
abundance: -
CDR3aa: CASRPQTGSVFF
CDR3nt: TGTGCCAGTAGACCACAGACAGGGTCGGTGTTTTTT